The 12 T cell receptor beta chains given below trace back to one sample, sequenced in a study of blood T cell repertoires in COVID-19. The repertoire was sequenced with immunoSEQ multiplex PCR; TCRdb's copy has only in-frame clones and lacks some. The sample carries over 75,000 clones, 70% to 85% recorded once. Material: peripheral blood. The receptors come from a woman aged 45 to 65 with acute or convalescent COVID-19.

The gene calls are TRBV7-2 and TRBJ1-4, with TRBD1 matching 7 bases. This CDR3 contains 16 residues. Looked up from germline, CDR1 is SGHTA and CDR2 is FQGNSA. The J segment lost 8 bases and the V segment lost 6 bases, leaving 15 bases of the junction unmatched. Written as DNA, the CDR3 is TGTGCCAGCAGTCCATCTTTAACAGGGGCGGGGGAAAAACTGTTTTTT. Translation gives CASSPSLTGAGEKLFF.

V usage is TRBV10-3 and J usage is TRBJ1-4; TRBD1 aligns across 9 bases. The CDR3 has 14 residues. V lost 5 bases to trimming and J lost 7 bases; unmatched junction nucleotides: 5. The germline gives CDR1 ENHRY, CDR2 SYGVKD. For the CDR3, the DNA is TGTGCCATCAGTACAGGGGGCAGTGGTGAAAAACTGTTTTTT. This gives the protein CAISTGGSGEKLFF.

The chain combines TRBV6-5 with TRBJ1-6, with 8 bases aligning to TRBD1. Trimming removed 8 bases from V and 6 bases from J; junction bases left unmatched: 9. This CDR3 region has 15 residues. CDR1 and CDR2 (germline): MNHEY, SVGAGI. For the CDR3, the DNA is TGTGCCAGCCGGCAGGGGGCGAATACTAATTCACCCCTCCACTTT. Translation: CASRQGANTNSPLHF.

V and J are TRBV7-9 and TRBJ2-1; 12 bases line up with TRBD2. This CDR3 has 17 amino acids. Germline values: CDR1 SEHNR, CDR2 FQNEAQ (reference sequence). J was trimmed by 9 bases and V by 3 bases; bases with no gene match: 12. The CDR3 bases are TGTGCCAGCAGCTTCCTAGCGGGAGGGCCTTCTCACATTGAGCAGTTCTTC. It yields the protein CASSFLAGGPSHIEQFF.

The V and J genes are TRBV5-1 and TRBJ2-5, with 8 bases matching TRBD2. The CDR3 contains 15 residues. Per germline, CDR1 SGHRS and CDR2 YFSETQ. Losses at the gene ends were 2 bases for V and 5 bases for J; bases not matched to a gene: 8. The CDR3 region has the DNA TGCGCCAGCAGCTTTAATAGCGGGAAGTCGGAGACCCAGTACTTC. Its translation is CASSFNSGKSETQYF.

Concerning this clone: The sample has other DNA sequences that encode this CDR3 too. V gene TRBV2 combines with J gene TRBJ2-7; the D gene is possibly TRBD1 (5 bases). The V gene lost 4 bases and the J gene lost 0 bases, with 10 bases spanning the gap. The germline V gene has CDR1 SNHLY and CDR2 FYNNEI. The CDR3 has 14 amino acids. This CDR3 reads CASSGQGFSYEQYF. The CDR3 DNA is TGTGCCAGCAGTGGGCAGGGTTTCTCCTACGAGCAGTACTTC. Based on the CDR3 plus reference TRBV2 and TRBJ2-7, the full variable domain is EPEVTQTPSHQVTQMGQEVILRCVPISNHLYFYWYRQILGQKVEFLVSFYNNEISEKSEIFDDQFSVERPDGSNFTLKIRSTKLEDSAMYFCASSGQGFSYEQYFGPGTRLTVT.

The V gene is TRBV18, the J gene TRBJ1-4; D uncertain. Per germline, CDR1 KGHSH and CDR2 LQKENI. CDR3 length: 14 residues. The V gene lost 5 bases and the J gene lost 8 bases, with 15 bases spanning the gap. DNA of the CDR3: TGTGCCAGCTCAATTGGCCTCGGAGGGGAAAAACTGTTTTTT. Its translation: CASSIGLGGEKLFF.

This chain connects TRBV7-2 to TRBJ1-5, with D maybe TRBD1 (6 bases). The V end was cut by 1 base, the J end by 3 bases, with 7 bases between. The CDR3 consists of 14 residues. Germline loops: CDR1 SGHTA, CDR2 FQGNSA. CDR3 loop: CASSLGGLNQPQHF. The CDR3 coding sequence is TGTGCCAGCAGCTTAGGGGGGCTCAATCAGCCCCAGCATTTT.

The chain carries TRBV7-9 and TRBJ1-3; no reliable D call. CDR1 is SEHNR and CDR2 is FQNEAQ in the germline V gene (reference sequence). V was pared by 6 bases and J by 1 base, with 13 bases between. This CDR3 is 15 amino acids long. CDR3 sequence: CASSRMEGSGNTIYF. The CDR3 DNA reads TGTGCCAGCAGTCGAATGGAGGGATCTGGAAACACCATATATTTT.

This clone showed up just once. V is TRBV4-2 and J is TRBJ2-7; D gene unclear. This CDR3 has 13 amino acids. V dropped 5 bases and J dropped 1 base, with 9 bases sitting between them. Germline loops: CDR1 LGHNA, CDR2 YNFKEQ. The CDR3 region is CASSWAGSYEQYF. The CDR3, as DNA: TGTGCCAGCAGCTGGGCAGGATCCTACGAGCAGTACTTC.

This clone was seen a few times. The chain combines TRBV2 with TRBJ2-7, with D tentatively TRBD1 (6 bases). The CDR3 length is 14 residues. The V end lost 4 bases, the J end lost 3 bases, and 13 bases lay between the germline ends. Per germline, CDR1 SNHLY and CDR2 FYNNEI. CDR3 sequence: CASSAQGPLYEQYF. The CDR3 DNA follows: TGTGCCAGCAGTGCACAGGGCCCACTCTACGAGCAGTACTTC.

The CDR3 protein is CASRNIYEQYF. The CDR3, as DNA: TGTGCCAGCAGGAACATCTACGAGCAGTACTTC. The chain uses TRBV27 and TRBJ2-7; D is uncertain. The CDR3 sequence is 11 residues long. Germline assignment: CDR1 MNHEY and CDR2 SMNVEV (reference sequence). The V and J ends lost 6 bases and 3 bases respectively, with 6 bases between them.